The rows below give T cell receptor beta chains drawn from one sample of a study of T cells in Graves' hyperthyroidism and ophthalmopathy. Each CDR3 protein gets one entry after TCRdb re-called the multiplex PCR reads with MiXCR. Of roughly 56,000 distinct CDR3 sequences listed, about 50% are singletons. The sequenced material came from blood. Every receptor here comes from a woman aged 30 to 39 with Graves' ophthalmopathy. Each CDR3 is given with its conserved first and last residue. A D gene is named only where the DNA matches it firmly. The listing skips clone size in some rows; elsewhere it reads once, few, many or a size class.

len: 15
j_gene: TRBJ2-7
abundance: many
v_gene: TRBV2
d_gene: NA
CDR3aa: CASSEEEGVGYEQYF
CDR3nt: TGTGCCAGCAGTGAAGAAGAGGGGGTAGGCTACGAGCAGTACTTC

len: 11
j_gene: TRBJ2-5
abundance: many
v_gene: TRBV24-1
d_gene: NA
CDR3aa: CATSYGETQYF
CDR3nt: TGTGCCACCAGTTACGGAGAGACCCAGTACTTC

len: 17
j_gene: TRBJ2-3
abundance: many
v_gene: TRBV4-2
d_gene: TRBD1
CDR3aa: CASSQDPHQTTGDTQYF
CDR3nt: TGTGCCAGCAGCCAAGACCCACATCAAACGACAGGGGACACGCAGTATTTT

len: 17
j_gene: TRBJ1-2
abundance: many
v_gene: TRBV15
d_gene: TRBD1
CDR3aa: CATSRDVSGTGAAGYTF
CDR3nt: TGTGCCACCAGCAGAGATGTATCTGGGACAGGGGCGGCGGGCTACACCTTC

len: 11
j_gene: TRBJ1-2
abundance: many
v_gene: TRBV20-1
d_gene: NA
CDR3aa: CSATDNYGYTF
CDR3nt: TGCAGTGCCACAGACAACTATGGCTACACCTTC

len: 15
j_gene: TRBJ2-7
abundance: NA
v_gene: TRBV24-1
d_gene: TRBD1
CDR3aa: CATSDTTGSSYEQYF
CDR3nt: TGTGCCACCAGTGATACGACAGGGAGCTCCTACGAGCAGTACTTC

len: 10
j_gene: TRBJ2-7
abundance: NA
v_gene: TRBV20-1
d_gene: NA
CDR3aa: CSARGLEQLF
CDR3nt: TGCAGTGCTAGAGGGCTTGAGCAGTTGTTC

len: 15
j_gene: TRBJ1-4
abundance: NA
v_gene: TRBV9
d_gene: NA
CDR3aa: CASSVGGLGNEKLFF
CDR3nt: TGTGCCAGCAGCGTAGGGGGGCTTGGCAATGAAAAACTGTTTTTT

len: 18
j_gene: TRBJ2-7
abundance: NA
v_gene: TRBV28
d_gene: TRBD2
CDR3aa: CASRVRGSRGQGRVEQYF
CDR3nt: TGTGCCAGCAGAGTTCGCGGGAGCCGGGGCCAAGGTCGGGTCGAGCAGTACTTC

len: 16
j_gene: TRBJ1-1
abundance: NA
v_gene: TRBV20-1
d_gene: NA
CDR3aa: CSVRDPMNRLDTEACF
CDR3nt: TGCAGTGTTAGAGATCCGATGAACAGGTTGGACACTGAAGCTTGCTTT

len: 16
j_gene: TRBJ1-5
abundance: NA
v_gene: TRBV7-7
d_gene: NA
CDR3aa: CARRRALLGDNQPQHF
CDR3nt: TGTGCTAGAAGACGTGCCCTTCTGGGGGACAATCAGCCCCAGCATTTT

len: 13
j_gene: TRBJ2-7
abundance: NA
v_gene: TRBV29-1
d_gene: TRBD1
CDR3aa: CSVVAGQGHEQYF
CDR3nt: TGCAGCGTTGTGGCAGGACAGGGCCACGAGCAGTACTTC

len: 18
j_gene: TRBJ2-1
abundance: NA
v_gene: TRBV4-2
d_gene: NA
CDR3aa: CASSQAEGPNYGYNEQFF
CDR3nt: TGTGCCAGCAGCCAAGCTGAAGGGCCCAACTATGGCTACAATGAGCAGTTCTTC

len: 14
j_gene: TRBJ2-3
abundance: NA
v_gene: TRBV5-6
d_gene: TRBD1
CDR3aa: CASSRGQGAGTQYF
CDR3nt: TGTGCCAGCAGTCGAGGACAGGGGGCGGGTACGCAGTATTTT

len: 14
j_gene: TRBJ2-7
abundance: NA
v_gene: TRBV11-2
d_gene: TRBD2
CDR3aa: CASSRLAGFDEQYF
CDR3nt: TGTGCCAGCAGCCGACTAGCGGGCTTCGACGAGCAGTACTTC

len: 12
j_gene: TRBJ1-2
abundance: many
v_gene: TRBV19
d_gene: NA
CDR3aa: CASGYPNYGYTF
CDR3nt: TGTGCCAGTGGGTACCCAAACTATGGCTACACCTTC

len: 14
j_gene: TRBJ2-2
abundance: few
v_gene: TRBV30
d_gene: TRBD2
CDR3aa: CAWGSGSGTGELFF
CDR3nt: TGTGCCTGGGGTAGCGGGAGCGGGACCGGGGAGCTGTTTTTT